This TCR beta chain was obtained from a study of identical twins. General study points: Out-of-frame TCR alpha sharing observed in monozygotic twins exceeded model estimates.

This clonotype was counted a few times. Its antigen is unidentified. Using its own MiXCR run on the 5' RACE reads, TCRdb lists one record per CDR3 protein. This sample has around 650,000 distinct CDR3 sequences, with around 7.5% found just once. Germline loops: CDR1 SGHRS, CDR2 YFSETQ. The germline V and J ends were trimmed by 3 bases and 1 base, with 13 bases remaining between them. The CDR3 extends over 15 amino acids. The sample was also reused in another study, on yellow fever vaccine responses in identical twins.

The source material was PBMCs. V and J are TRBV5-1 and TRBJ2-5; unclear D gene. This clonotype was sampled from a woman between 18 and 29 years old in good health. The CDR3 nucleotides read TGCGCCAGCAGCTCCGCCCTTGGGTTCCAAGAGACCCAGTACTTC. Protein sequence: CASSSALGFQETQYF.